The 28 T cell receptor beta chains presented below share a single source sample, sequenced in a study of neurological immune-mediated disorders. Using its own MiXCR run on the 5' RACE reads, TCRdb lists one record per CDR3 protein. The repertoire consists of about 58,000 distinct CDR3 sequences, with under 3.5% occurring once and the leading ten covering 7.1%. The sample comprised PBMCs. The receptor set was obtained from a woman aged 60-75 years with multiple sclerosis.

This clonotype has a count of ten or more. The rearrangement joins TRBV7-2 to TRBJ2-3; no clear D. V lost 3 bases to trimming and J lost 6 bases, with 10 bases between them. The CDR3 sequence is 13 residues long. Germline V gene lookup returns CDR1 SGHTA and CDR2 FQGNSA. The CDR3 spells CASSFRAQDTQYF. CDR3 nucleotide sequence: TGTGCCAGCAGCTTCCGGGCCCAGGATACGCAGTATTTT.

This clonotype occurred many times. This CDR3 reads CASSPVDRAGRYEQYF. In DNA, the CDR3 is TGTGCCAGCAGTCCGGTTGACAGGGCCGGTAGGTACGAGCAGTACTTC. V gene TRBV12-3 or TRBV12-4 combines with J gene TRBJ2-7, with 7 bases fitting TRBD1. CDR3 length equals 16 residues. J was trimmed by 4 bases and V by 5 bases; bases with no gene match: 14.

The rearrangement links TRBV7-2 to TRBJ1-1; D gene uncertain. This CDR3 has 13 amino acids. V lost 2 bases and J lost 3, with 7 bases in between. CDR1 and CDR2 from the germline V gene are SGHTA and FQGNSA. CDR3 bases: TGTGCCAGCAGCTTACATAGGGACACTGAAGCTTTCTTT. Protein sequence: CASSLHRDTEAFF. The complete variable domain, with remaining parts taken from reference TRBV7-2 and TRBJ1-1, reads GAGVSQSPSNKVTEKGKDVELRCDPISGHTALYWYRQSLGQGLEFLIYFQGNSAPDKSGLPSDRFSAERTGGSVSTLTIQRTQQEDSAVYLCASSLHRDTEAFFGQGTRLTVV.

This clonotype was picked up many times. At one end the junction does not follow the germline gene, possibly because of a read error. The CDR3 sequence: CASSFLVTRRAAF. Here the CDR3 DNA reads TGTGCCAGCAGTTTTTTGGTGACACGGAGGGCGGCTTTT. This sequence joins TRBV28 and TRBJ2-3, with D possibly being TRBD2 (6 bases). CDR1 and CDR2 (germline): MDHEN, SYDVKM. CDR3 length: 13 residues.

This clonotype was recorded many times. J is TRBJ2-7 and V is TRBV28; D is undetermined. Trimming shortened V by 2 bases and J by 0 bases, and 8 bases separated the two germline ends. The CDR3 length is 14 residues. Germline assignment: CDR1 MDHEN and CDR2 SYDVKM. The CDR3 sequence is CASSLGLGSYEQYF. DNA of the CDR3: TGTGCCAGCAGTTTAGGCCTAGGCTCCTACGAGCAGTACTTC. Complete variable domain (other parts from reference TRBV28 and TRBJ2-7): DVKVTQSSRYLVKRTGEKVFLECVQDMDHENMFWYRQDPGLGLRLIYFSYDVKMKEKGDIPEGYSVSREKKERFSLILESASTNQTSMYLCASSLGLGSYEQYFGPGTRLTVT.

CDR3 sequence (DNA): TGTGCCAGCAGTTTAGGGTGGGTCATCCCCTACAATGAGCAGTTCTTC. It is translated as CASSLGWVIPYNEQFF. The rearrangement links TRBV28 to TRBJ2-1; D remains unclear. With 2 bases removed from V and 2 bases from J, the gap between germline ends came to 13 bases. This CDR3 contains 16 residues. CDR1 is MDHEN, CDR2 SYDVKM, per germline.

Comments on this clonotype: A much larger clone is a single base away; this may be a read error. The chain couples TRBV20-1 to TRBJ2-4; 9 bases align to TRBD2. The CDR3 is 16 residues long. Germline CDR1 is DFQATT and CDR2 is SNEGSKA (reference sequence). Losses at the gene ends were 1 base for V and 8 bases for J; bases not matched to a gene: 12. The chain's CDR3 is CSARGHSGGIRDIQYF. For the CDR3, the DNA is TGCAGTGCTAGAGGGCATAGCGGGGGAATACGGGACATTCAGTACTTC.

This clonotype was observed at least ten times. CDR3 sequence (DNA): TGTGCCAGCAGTGACTTAGCAGGTAGCACAGATACGCAGTATTTT. Amino acids: CASSDLAGSTDTQYF. The V call is TRBV6-4, the J call TRBJ2-3; D remains ambiguous. This CDR3 is built from 15 residues. V was trimmed by 1 base and J by 0 bases, leaving 8 bases between them. CDR1 MRHNA and CDR2 SNTAGT come from the germline V gene.

In this sample, this clonotype turned up many times. The chain has TRBV2 and TRBJ2-7; D unclear. CDR1 SNHLY and CDR2 FYNNEI come from the germline V gene. CDR3 length: 14 amino acids. Trimming cost V 2 bases and J 1 base, with 9 bases left between them. CDR3 sequence: CASSEFNGSYEQYF. CDR3 nucleotides: TGTGCCAGCAGTGAATTTAACGGATCCTACGAGCAGTACTTC.

This clonotype was observed a few times. The J gene is TRBJ2-1, the V gene TRBV29-1, with 8 bases identical to TRBD1. The CDR3 covers 13 residues. Germline V gene data show CDR1 as SQVTM and CDR2 as ANQGSEA. The J segment lost 3 bases and the V segment lost 7 bases, leaving 5 bases of the junction unmatched. The CDR3 sequence is CSAPQGGYNEQFF. DNA of the CDR3: TGCAGCGCCCCACAGGGGGGCTACAATGAGCAGTTCTTC.

This clonotype was seen repeatedly, ten times or more. The rearrangement uses TRBV20-1 and TRBJ1-4; no definite D call. The CDR3 is made up of 14 amino acids. Trimming stripped 0 bases from V and 10 bases from J, with 15 bases between. Germline V gene sequence: CDR1 DFQATT, CDR2 SNEGSKA (reference sequence). CDR3: CSARDWRDLGKLFF. CDR3 DNA sequence: TGCAGTGCTAGAGATTGGCGAGATCTGGGAAAACTGTTTTTT.

This clonotype was seen ten or more times. V and J are TRBV15 and TRBJ2-3; D possibly corresponds to TRBD2 (5 bases). V was clipped by 1 base and J by 2 bases, with 10 bases between them. In germline, CDR1 is LNHNV, CDR2 YYDKDF (reference sequence). CDR3 length equals 15 residues. The chain's CDR3 is CATSRGGLNTDTQYF. The CDR3 DNA reads TGTGCCACCAGCAGAGGCGGACTCAACACAGATACGCAGTATTTT.

In this sample, this clonotype turned up many times. The chain combines TRBV27 with TRBJ2-1, with D unresolved. Trimming left V 5 bases short and J 7 bases short, with 6 bases between. Germline V gene data show CDR1 as MNHEY and CDR2 as SMNVEV (reference sequence). This CDR3 spans 11 amino acids. CDR3 residues: CASSEGNEQFF. DNA for the CDR3: TGTGCCAGCAGTGAAGGGAATGAGCAGTTCTTC.

This clonotype was observed many times. This chain connects TRBV28 to TRBJ1-1, with D unresolved. The CDR3 loop spans 18 amino acids. The germline V gene has CDR1 MDHEN and CDR2 SYDVKM. Trimming stripped 3 bases from V and 0 bases from J, with 20 bases between. The CDR3 region is CASSFPIFASKVNTEAFF. The CDR3 bases are TGTGCCAGCAGTTTCCCTATTTTCGCGTCGAAAGTGAACACTGAAGCTTTCTTT.

This clonotype was seen many times. The chain carries TRBV4-1 and TRBJ1-5; D gene unclear. The V gene lost 0 bases and the J gene lost 2 bases, with 8 bases spanning the gap. Germline-derived CDR1 and CDR2 are MGHRA and YSYEKL. CDR3 length: 15 amino acids. CDR3 region: CASSQDRLGNQPQHF. The DNA of the CDR3 is TGCGCCAGCAGCCAAGACCGGTTGGGCAATCAGCCCCAGCATTTT.

Ten or more counts support this clonotype. The V gene is TRBV7-6, the J gene TRBJ2-5; tentatively, D is TRBD2 (5 bases). Germline loops: CDR1 SGHVS, CDR2 FNYEAQ. The CDR3 is 17 amino acids. V was trimmed by 0 bases and J by 5 bases, leaving 19 bases between them. CDR3 DNA: TGTGCCAGCAGCTTAGCAGAGAACGGCAGGACTCGGGAGACCCAGTACTTC. It specifies CASSLAENGRTRETQYF.

This clonotype was seen repeatedly, ten times or more. The rearrangement joins TRBV5-1 to TRBJ2-7; 7 bases match TRBD2. Germline values: CDR1 SGHRS, CDR2 YFSETQ. The CDR3 is 14 amino acids. The V gene end was trimmed by 3 bases and the J gene end by 4 bases; junction bases not matched to a gene: 7. The CDR3 DNA is TGCGCCAGCAGCTCCGGACTAGGTCGGTACGAGCAGTACTTC. As protein: CASSSGLGRYEQYF.

Many counts were recorded for this clonotype. The chain couples TRBV20-1 to TRBJ1-1; 12 bases line up with TRBD1. V was clipped by 3 bases and J by 11 bases; unmatched bases: 4. The CDR3 has 12 residues. Germline CDR1 is DFQATT and CDR2 is SNEGSKA (reference sequence). CDR3 in amino acids: CSASGDRGLAFF. CDR3 in DNA: TGCAGTGCTAGCGGGGACAGGGGGCTTGCTTTCTTT.

Notes on this clonotype: A much larger clone lies a single base off, so this may be a read error. The chain is built from TRBV5-1 and TRBJ2-2; tentatively, D is TRBD1 (5 bases). Germline V gene lookup returns CDR1 SGHRS and CDR2 YFSETQ. V was pared by 0 bases and J by 6 bases, with 18 bases between. The CDR3 contains 17 residues. The DNA of the CDR3 is TGCGCCAGCAGCTTGGGCTGGAAAGGGGAAAATGCCGGGGAGCTGTTTTTT. This encodes CASSLGWKGENAGELFF. Filled out from reference TRBV5-1 and TRBJ2-2, the complete variable domain reads KAGVTQTPRYLIKTRGQQVTLSCSPISGHRSVSWYQQTPGQGLQFLFEYFSETQRNKGNFPGRFSGRQFSNSRSEMNVSTLELGDSALYLCASSLGWKGENAGELFFGEGSRLTVL.

At least ten counts were recorded for this clonotype. The chain employs TRBV2 and TRBJ2-5; D is ambiguous. The CDR3 is made up of 15 amino acids. V lost 2 bases and J 3 bases, leaving 13 bases between the germline ends. Germline V gene sequence: CDR1 SNHLY, CDR2 FYNNEI. The CDR3 is CASSEQTTAEETQYF. The DNA for the CDR3 is TGTGCCAGCAGTGAACAGACAACGGCGGAAGAGACCCAGTACTTC.

This clonotype was picked up many times. CDR3: CASSPAALGGSAFF. CDR3 DNA sequence: TGTGCCAGCAGCCCGGCCGCGTTGGGGGGCTCAGCTTTCTTT. The V and J genes are TRBV3-1 and TRBJ1-1, with a tentative D call TRBD1 (6 bases). Germline loops: CDR1 LGHDT, CDR2 YNNKEL (reference sequence). V was pared by 4 bases and J by 10 bases, with 19 bases between. The CDR3 spans 14 residues.

This clonotype was seen repeatedly, ten times or more. V gene TRBV29-1 combines with J gene TRBJ2-4; 7 nucleotides line up with TRBD1. CDR1 and CDR2 (germline): SQVTM, ANQGSEA. V dropped 6 bases and J dropped 0; count of bases not matched to a gene: 5. CDR3 length: 14 amino acids. Here the CDR3 DNA reads TGCAGCGTGGTCCAGGGGGTAGCCAAAAACATTCAGTACTTC. Translation: CSVVQGVAKNIQYF.

J is TRBJ2-7 and V is TRBV7-9; the D call may be TRBD1 or TRBD2 (6 bases each). This CDR3 contains 16 residues. CDR1 SEHNR and CDR2 FQNEAQ come from the germline V gene (reference sequence). Trimming pared 1 base from V and 5 bases from J, leaving 18 bases between. CDR3 region: CASSLGRGGTRHEQYF. CDR3 nucleotides: TGTGCCAGCAGCTTAGGACGAGGAGGGACAAGGCACGAGCAGTACTTC.

The chain links TRBV20-1 to TRBJ2-1, with D unresolved. V was clipped by 5 bases and J by 4 bases, with 15 bases between them. Germline values: CDR1 DFQATT, CDR2 SNEGSKA (reference sequence). CDR3 length: 14 residues. The CDR3 region has the DNA TGCAGTGCTCGCAGGAGCAGCCCTTACAATGAGCAGTTCTTC. It encodes CSARRSSPYNEQFF.

This clonotype was seen many times. V gene TRBV20-1 combines with J gene TRBJ2-5, with D perhaps matching TRBD1 (6 bases). There are 16 residues in the CDR3. Germline V gene data show CDR1 as DFQATT and CDR2 as SNEGSKA (reference sequence). Trimming took off 3 bases at V and 2 bases at J, with 19 bases between the two ends. The CDR3 sequence: CSASLLAGARQETQYF. The CDR3 bases are TGCAGTGCTAGTTTGTTGGCAGGGGCGAGGCAAGAGACCCAGTACTTC.

This chain uses TRBV12-3 or TRBV12-4 with TRBJ2-1; no clear D gene. The CDR3 consists of 13 residues. Trimming took 3 bases from V and 6 from J, leaving 9 bases between them. The CDR3 DNA reads TGTGCCAGCAGTTTGGGGATGCTCAATGAGCAGTTCTTC. Its translation is CASSLGMLNEQFF.

This clonotype was seen ten or more times. The chain uses TRBV20-1 and TRBJ2-1; 10 nucleotides match TRBD2. The CDR3 is 13 amino acids. The V gene end was trimmed by 3 bases and the J gene end by 9 bases; junction bases not matched to a gene: 5. Germline-derived CDR1 and CDR2 are DFQATT and SNEGSKA (reference sequence). The CDR3 DNA follows: TGCAGTGCTAGCCTAGCGGGAGATGGTGAGCAGTTCTTC. Protein sequence: CSASLAGDGEQFF.

On this clonotype itself: This clone may be a read error of a much larger clone one base away. The chain is built from TRBV12-3 or TRBV12-4 and TRBJ2-5; D call uncertain. The V end was cut by 4 bases, the J end by 4 bases, with 4 bases between. The CDR3 has 11 residues. Here the CDR3 DNA reads TGTGCCAGCAGTTATTCAGAGACCCAGTACTTC. Its translation is CASSYSETQYF.